Listed here are 9 T cell receptor beta chains from one sample, sequenced in a study of a mutant IDH1 vaccine in newly diagnosed glioma. These receptors lack a known antigen. Time point: week 23, last vaccination. Every single dose of the vaccine, 300 ug of mutant IDH1 20-mer peptide, came with topical imiquimod. TCRdb's copy holds only in-frame clones and misses some; the assay was immunoSEQ multiplex PCR. This table has 40,000 or so clones, under 80% appearing once. Sequences were derived from PBMCs, sampled from a glioma patient whose treatment included an IDH1 peptide vaccine. The receptors shown here come from a man aged 50-59 years with glioma.

This clone was observed a single time. V is TRBV9 and J is TRBJ1-3; 8 nucleotides line up with TRBD1. This CDR3 comprises 16 residues. Germline V gives CDR1 SGDLS, CDR2 YYNGEE. V dropped 4 bases and J dropped 2; count of bases not matched to a gene: 8. This CDR3 is CASSLRQGNTGNTIYF. The CDR3 nucleotides are TGTGCCAGCAGCCTTCGACAGGGGAATACTGGAAACACCATATATTTT.

This clone is a singleton in its sample. The chain recombines TRBV4-1 with TRBJ2-1; D uncertain. Looked up from germline, CDR1 is MGHRA and CDR2 is YSYEKL. This CDR3 has 16 amino acids. With 1 base removed from V and 6 bases from J, the gap between germline ends came to 16 bases. The DNA for the CDR3 is TGCGCCAGCAGCCAAGTGTTCCCCATCGGGTCCAATGAGCAGTTCTTC. Protein sequence: CASSQVFPIGSNEQFF.

This clone was counted a few times. The chain joins TRBV23-1 to TRBJ1-1; TRBD1 aligns across 7 bases. TRBV23-1 is assigned to the ORF class and has an uncertain function. V was clipped by 7 bases and J by 5 bases; unmatched bases: 13. CDR3 length equals 15 residues. This chain's CDR3 is CASTYLQGGVTEAFF. CDR3 bases: TGCGCCAGCACATACCTCCAGGGGGGTGTGACTGAAGCTTTCTTT.

The chain recombines TRBV9 with TRBJ2-2; a possible D gene is TRBD2 (7 bases). This CDR3 spans 17 amino acids. Germline lookup yields CDR1 SGDLS and CDR2 YYNGEE. The V gene lost 4 bases and the J gene lost 2 bases, with 18 bases spanning the gap. CDR3 DNA: TGTGCCAGCAGCCTAAACGGGGCGGGGGCAAACACCGGGGAGCTGTTTTTT. Protein sequence: CASSLNGAGANTGELFF.

This clone was counted only a few times. The chain links TRBV18 to TRBJ1-2; TRBD1 agrees at 7 bases. The J segment lost 8 bases and the V segment lost 3 bases, leaving 6 bases of the junction unmatched. CDR1 is KGHSH, CDR2 LQKENI, per germline. This CDR3 is 13 amino acids long. The CDR3 nucleotides read TGTGCCAGCTCACCGGGACAGTCTCAAGGCTACACCTTC. Amino acid sequence: CASSPGQSQGYTF.

The rearrangement joins TRBV6-6 to TRBJ2-7, with D tentatively TRBD2 (6 bases). This CDR3 contains 14 residues. The germline V gene has CDR1 MNHNY and CDR2 SVGAGI (reference sequence). Trimming pared 2 bases from V and 9 bases from J, leaving 17 bases between. This chain's CDR3 is CASSYVRAMGGQYF. CDR3 nucleotides: TGTGCCAGCAGTTACGTACGCGCGATGGGGGGGCAGTACTTC.

This chain links TRBV6-1 with TRBJ1-5; D remains ambiguous. This CDR3 is built from 15 residues. The ends were cut back, 1 base at V and 2 bases at J, with 9 bases in the middle. CDR1 MNHNS and CDR2 SASEGT come from the germline V gene. The CDR3 sequence is CASSEGVLGNQPQHF. The CDR3 region has the DNA TGTGCCAGCAGTGAAGGGGTCCTGGGCAATCAGCCCCAGCATTTT.

The chain is built from TRBV4-2 and TRBJ2-6; 7 bases line up with TRBD1. Trimming removed 5 bases from V and 4 bases from J; junction bases left unmatched: 8. The length of the CDR3 is 16 residues. CDR1 is LGHNA, CDR2 YNFKEQ, per germline. The CDR3 nucleotides read TGTGCCAGCAGCGACCCAGACAGGGCGGGGGCCAACGTCCTGACTTTC. Translation gives CASSDPDRAGANVLTF.

The CDR3 DNA is TGTGCCATCAGTGAGTCGGGGGTAGGCCAGCCCCAGCATTTT. This encodes CAISESGVGQPQHF. The gene calls are TRBV10-3 and TRBJ1-5; a weak D match, TRBD1 (5 bases). Trimming took off 0 bases at V and 7 bases at J, with 10 bases between the two ends. Germline V gene data show CDR1 as ENHRY and CDR2 as SYGVKD. The CDR3 sequence is 14 residues long.